Sequencing of this T cell receptor beta chain was carried out in a study of T cell clonotyping in hematopoietic cell transplantation (dated by TCRdb to the early 2020s). About the full investigation: A total of about 140 blood samples were gathered in the study from under 40 consecutive transplant recipients along with their related donors. Patients were recruited between late 2015 and 2017 and followed until September 2020 or death.

The germline V gene (reference sequence) provides CDR1 WNHNN and CDR2 SYGVQD. The CDR3 runs 16 amino acids, cysteine and phenylalanine included. Only the CDR3 portion is preserved as DNA: 48 bases, with reading frame beginning at the first base. V is clipped by 3 bases and J by 2 bases, and the sequence between their germline boundaries is 14 bases long. Overall results and qualifications from the work: Only a small fraction of recipient repertoires overlapped donor repertoires, with over 95% appearing de novo at the given depth. Inverse Simpson Index values from donors and from recipients before transplant predicted broader TCR repertoire diversity after transplant. The sample size was limited, and because cells were not sorted, the contributions of CD4 and CD8 repertoires could not be separated. After transplant, TCR diversity in recipients dropped, and pathologically expanded clonotypes increased progressively from day 30 to day 180.

The immunoSEQ assay, a bias-controlled multiplex PCR using V- and J-specific primers, was used to amplify TCR beta CDR3 regions from genomic DNA. A proprietary barcode and Illumina adapter sequences were added to the CDR3 amplicons in a second PCR step. An Illumina MiSeq instrument was used to sequence the CDR3 libraries. Processing in the source paper ran as follows. immunoSEQ Analyzer 3.0 was used for export and quality control, with R Bioconductor and Immunarch used for downstream analyses. Only productive rearrangements in the normalized downsampled data set were used to calculate repertoire metrics. In the normalized cohort, clonotypes with more than 5 templates were defined as pathologically expanded. The Inverse Simpson Index served as the measure of repertoire diversity. To capture all clonotypes, the CMV-specificity analyses were run on the non-normalized data set. TCRdb retrieved this table from immuneACCESS and kept in-frame rearrangements only. Not all clones are present; in checked studies, unresolved V genes account for under half, and no reason is known for the remainder. V, J and clone size derive from that table, while D and trimming were established from the DNA sequence. For this sample the table gives about 9,400 clones, of which 60% to 80% were detected only once. The ten largest clonotypes hold about 17% of the sample.

The sample's time point, from its label and the paper: 180 days after allo-HCT. Blood samples were obtained from recipients approximately 28 days before transplant and at days 30, 100 and 180 after transplant. Using Nuclei Lysis Solution, genomic DNA was extracted from unfractionated peripheral blood mononuclear cells that were either fresh or cryopreserved. A remark on this clone: The antigen it recognizes is unknown. No quality values exist for individual bases; no much larger clone is one base distant.

The input for sequencing was PBMCs, taken 180 days after allogeneic stem cell transplant. This TCR came from a male patient aged 40 to 55 who had an allogeneic stem cell transplant from a related donor, so the T cells may come from the graft donor. Some clones in this sample may be carry-over from other donors' samples. The sequence is built from TRBV10-1 and TRBJ1-5, with TRBD1 perhaps the D gene, on 5 matching bases. The nucleotide sequence is TGCGCCAGCAGTGACGAAGGGGAGGTTGGCAATCAGCCCCAGCATTTT. It codes for CASSDEGEVGNQPQHF.